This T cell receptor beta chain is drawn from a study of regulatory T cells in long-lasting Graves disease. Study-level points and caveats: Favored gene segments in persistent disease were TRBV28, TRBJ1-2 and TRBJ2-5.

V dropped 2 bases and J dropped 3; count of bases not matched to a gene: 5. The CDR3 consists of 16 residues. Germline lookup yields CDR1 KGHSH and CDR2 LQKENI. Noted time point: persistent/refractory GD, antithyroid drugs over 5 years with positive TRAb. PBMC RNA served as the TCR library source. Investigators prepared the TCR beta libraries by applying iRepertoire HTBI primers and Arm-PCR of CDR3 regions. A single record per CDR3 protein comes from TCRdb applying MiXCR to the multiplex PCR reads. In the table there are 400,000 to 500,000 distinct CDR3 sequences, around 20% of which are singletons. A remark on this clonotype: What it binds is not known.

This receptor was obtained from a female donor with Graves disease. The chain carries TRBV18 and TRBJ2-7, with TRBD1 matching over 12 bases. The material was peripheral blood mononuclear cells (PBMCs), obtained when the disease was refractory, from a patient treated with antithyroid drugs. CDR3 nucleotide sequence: TGTGCCAGCTCACCAACCGGGACAGGGGGCGACTACGAGCAGTACTTC. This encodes CASSPTGTGGDYEQYF.